Shown below are 28 T cell receptor beta chains from a single sample sequenced in a study of cytotoxic CD8 clonotypes in ibrutinib-treated CLL. Assay used: immunoSEQ multiplex PCR; TCRdb lists only in-frame clones, some missing. Seen here are tens of thousands of clones, 57% observed once, and the top ten hold approximately 15%. The sample here was PBMCs, taken after 12 months of ibrutinib treatment. The receptor set was obtained from a human donor with chronic lymphocytic leukemia.

The chain links TRBV6-1 to TRBJ1-5; unclear D gene. V was shortened by 2 bases and J by 7 bases, with 30 bases between the two germline ends. Germline V gene sequence: CDR1 MNHNS, CDR2 SASEGT. CDR3 length: 20 amino acids. This chain's CDR3 is CASSESRVSFTLSLPQPQHF. DNA for the CDR3: TGTGCCAGCAGTGAATCCCGGGTTTCCTTTACTCTTAGCCTTCCACAGCCCCAGCATTTT.

The genes are TRBV2 and TRBJ2-7; maybe TRBD2 (6 bases). V was shortened by 5 bases and J by 3 bases, with 11 bases between the two germline ends. This CDR3 contains 13 residues. Germline values: CDR1 SNHLY, CDR2 FYNNEI. The CDR3 DNA reads TGTGCCAGCAGTCCCATGGACTACTACGAGCAGTACTTC. Encoded protein: CASSPMDYYEQYF.

The chain carries TRBV27 and TRBJ1-1; D unclear. Trimming pared 6 bases from V and 5 bases from J, leaving 13 bases between. There are 13 residues in the CDR3. Germline values: CDR1 MNHEY, CDR2 SMNVEV (reference sequence). The CDR3, as DNA: TGTGCCAGCAGCTTAGGCCGGTGGACTGAAGCTTTCTTT. This gives the protein CASSLGRWTEAFF.

This clone showed up just a few times. The rearrangement links TRBV5-4 to TRBJ2-4; TRBD1 matches 7 bases. CDR1 and CDR2 from the germline V gene are SGHNT and YYREEE (reference sequence). J lost 0 bases, V lost 4 bases, and 10 bases had no gene match. The CDR3 has 17 residues. CDR3 nucleotide sequence: TGTGCCAGCAGCCTCGAGAGGGGACAGCTAGCCAAAAACATTCAGTACTTC. It encodes CASSLERGQLAKNIQYF.

In its sample, this clone was seen a few times. The CDR3: CSTYGYTF. The CDR3 coding sequence is TGCAGCACCTATGGCTACACCTTC. The rearrangement joins TRBV20-1 to TRBJ1-2; no definite D call. Per germline, CDR1 DFQATT and CDR2 SNEGSKA (reference sequence). This CDR3 has 8 amino acids.

The chain employs TRBV30 and TRBJ2-3; the D gene is possibly TRBD2 (6 bases). The germline V gene has CDR1 GTSNPN and CDR2 SVGIG (reference sequence). CDR3 size: 14 residues. V lost 6 bases, J lost 1 base, and 14 bases lay in between. As DNA, the CDR3 is TGTGCCTGCATCCATAGGGAGGGCACAGATACGCAGTATTTT. Its protein is CACIHREGTDTQYF.

The CDR3 nucleotides are TGTGCCAGCAGTGAGGTGGCAGTGAATTCACCCCTCCACTTT. Amino acid sequence: CASSEVAVNSPLHF. The chain recombines TRBV6-1 with TRBJ1-6; D gene unclear. Germline CDR1 reads MNHNS; CDR2 reads SASEGT. The CDR3 is 14 residues long. V was shortened by 3 bases and J by 7 bases, with 10 bases between the two germline ends.

V is TRBV5-1 and J is TRBJ2-2; 10 bases align to TRBD2. The CDR3 sequence is 15 residues long. V dropped 5 bases and J dropped 3; count of bases not matched to a gene: 4. Looked up from germline, CDR1 is SGHRS and CDR2 is YFSETQ. CDR3 DNA sequence: TGCGCCAGCAGTTTAGCGGGAGGACACACCGGGGAGCTGTTTTTT. Its protein product is CASSLAGGHTGELFF.

The chain couples TRBV6-5 to TRBJ1-2; D call uncertain. The V and J ends lost 0 bases and 2 bases respectively, with 7 bases between them. Germline V gene lookup returns CDR1 MNHEY and CDR2 SVGAGI. CDR3 size: 14 residues. For the CDR3, the DNA is TGTGCCAGCAGTTACTCCGGGAGAAACTATGGCTACACCTTC. This gives the protein CASSYSGRNYGYTF.

The genes are TRBV7-8 and TRBJ2-7, with 8 bases matching TRBD2. The CDR3 loop spans 14 amino acids. In germline, CDR1 is SGHVS, CDR2 FQNEAQ. Written as DNA, the CDR3 is TGTGCCAGCAGCCTAGCGGGCAGTACCTACGAGCAGTACGTC. It encodes CASSLAGSTYEQYV.

There are a few counts of this clone. The chain is built from TRBV18 and TRBJ2-7; D is ambiguous. The CDR3 consists of 14 residues. Germline V lookup: CDR1 KGHSH, CDR2 LQKENI. V shed 3 bases and J shed 5 bases, with 14 bases lying between them. Here the CDR3 reads CASSPEALADEQYV. CDR3 nucleotide sequence: TGTGCCAGCTCACCGGAAGCTCTTGCCGACGAGCAGTACGTC.

CDR3: CASSILPWTEWGKGYQWPQHF. The CDR3 DNA reads TGTGCCAGTAGTATTCTACCGTGGACAGAGTGGGGAAAGGGATATCAATGGCCCCAGCATTTT. The rearrangement joins TRBV19 to TRBJ1-5; TRBD1 is a possible D gene (6 bases). Per germline, CDR1 LNHDA and CDR2 SQIVND (reference sequence). V lost 3 bases, J lost 9 bases, and 36 bases lay in between. This CDR3 has 21 residues.

This clone was seen more than once but under ten times. V gene TRBV7-9 combines with J gene TRBJ1-4; 10 bases are a match to TRBD1. The CDR3 sequence is 16 residues long. Germline V gives CDR1 SEHNR, CDR2 FQNEAQ (reference sequence). Trimming at V came to 6 bases and at J to 0 bases, leaving 4 bases not matched to a gene. The DNA of the CDR3 is TGTGCCAGCAGTTCCGGGACAGGGGCAACTAATGAAAAACTGTTTTTT. It codes for CASSSGTGATNEKLFF.

This clone is a singleton in its sample. As DNA, the CDR3 is TGTGCCAGCAGCGACAGCTACTACGAGCAGTACGTC. Its protein product is CASSDSYYEQYV. The J gene is TRBJ2-7, the V gene TRBV6-5; D perhaps matches TRBD1 (5 bases). Between the trimmed V and J ends, which lost 6 bases and 3 bases, there was a span of 9 bases. CDR1 and CDR2 (germline): MNHEY, SVGAGI. The CDR3 has 12 residues.

The gene calls are TRBV11-2 and TRBJ2-1, with 12 positions matching TRBD2. V shed 0 bases and J 12 bases; nucleotides not matched to a gene: 9. The length of the CDR3 is 16 residues. Germline CDR1 and CDR2: SGHAT and FQNNGV. The CDR3: CASSLDGLAGGRGQFF. The CDR3 bases are TGTGCCAGCAGCTTAGATGGTCTAGCGGGAGGGAGGGGGCAGTTCTTC.

The CDR3 is CASSEDRGYEQYF. CDR3 in DNA: TGTGCCAGCTCGGAAGACAGGGGCTACGAGCAGTACTTC. V and J are TRBV18 and TRBJ2-7; 8 bases map to TRBD1. This CDR3 is built from 13 residues. The J segment lost 3 bases and the V segment lost 6 bases, leaving 4 bases of the junction unmatched. Germline loops: CDR1 KGHSH, CDR2 LQKENI.

This clone came up once. The chain carries TRBV19 and TRBJ2-7, with 7 bases aligning to TRBD2. V shed 3 bases, J shed 1 base, and the junction held 6 bases outside the gene matches. The germline V gene has CDR1 LNHDA and CDR2 SQIVND (reference sequence). This CDR3 is built from 15 residues. In DNA form, the CDR3 reads TGTGCCAGTAGTATCGTGGGAGGGTCTTCCTACGAGCAGTACTTC. The encoded protein is CASSIVGGSSYEQYF.

This chain links TRBV28 with TRBJ2-6; possible D gene TRBD2, 7 bases. Trimming pared 6 bases from V and 3 bases from J, leaving 21 bases between. Germline CDR1 MDHEN, CDR2 SYDVKM. This CDR3 has 18 residues. CDR3 DNA: TGTGCCAGCAGGCCGGAGGGGGGGCGCTCATTTGGGGCCAACGTCCTGACTTTC. Amino acids: CASRPEGGRSFGANVLTF.

V usage is TRBV18 and J usage is TRBJ2-2; 7 positions agree with TRBD1. The CDR3 consists of 15 residues. CDR1 is KGHSH and CDR2 is LQKENI in the germline V gene. V lost 6 bases and J lost 3; bases outside the gene matches: 7. Here the CDR3 DNA reads TGTGCCAGCTCCCAACACAGGGGTTACACCGGGGAGCTGTTTTTT. Translated: CASSQHRGYTGELFF.

This clone was seen more than once but under ten times. The rearrangement uses TRBV27 and TRBJ2-7; 13 bases align to TRBD2. V shed 1 base and J 6 bases; nucleotides not matched to a gene: 9. CDR3 length equals 17 residues. The germline gives CDR1 MNHEY, CDR2 SMNVEV (reference sequence). CDR3 region: CASSLFTSGRASGEQYF. CDR3 coding DNA: TGTGCCAGCAGTTTATTCACTAGCGGGAGGGCCTCAGGCGAGCAGTACTTC.

The V gene is TRBV19, the J gene TRBJ2-5, with 7 bases fitting TRBD1. This CDR3 is built from 13 residues. The germline V gene has CDR1 LNHDA and CDR2 SQIVND (reference sequence). Trimming at V came to 6 bases and at J to 5 bases, leaving 6 bases not matched to a gene. CDR3 region: CASRDRVGETQYF. As DNA, the CDR3 is TGTGCCAGTAGAGACAGGGTCGGGGAGACCCAGTACTTC. The whole variable domain, remainder taken from reference TRBV19 and TRBJ2-5, is DGGITQSPKYLFRKEGQNVTLSCEQNLNHDAMYWYRQDPGQGLRLIYYSQIVNDFQKGDIAEGYSVSREKKESFPLTVTSAQKNPTAFYLCASRDRVGETQYFGPGTRLLVL.

V gene TRBV7-9 combines with J gene TRBJ2-1; TRBD2 agrees at 7 bases. Germline V gene data show CDR1 as SEHNR and CDR2 as FQNEAQ (reference sequence). With 0 bases clipped from V and 8 bases from J, the junction kept 13 bases outside the gene matches. The CDR3 contains 17 residues. CDR3 in amino acids: CASSLALGSARGDEQFF. The CDR3 DNA is TGTGCCAGCAGCTTAGCGCTCGGTAGCGCCCGGGGGGATGAGCAGTTCTTC.

The rearrangement links TRBV10-3 to TRBJ2-2; 12 positions match TRBD2. The CDR3 is 17 amino acids. CDR1 is ENHRY and CDR2 is SYGVKD in the germline V gene. With V trimmed by 6 bases and J by 1 base, 6 bases remained unmatched. CDR3 in amino acids: CAIRKTSGGENTGELFF. The CDR3 DNA sequence: TGTGCCATCAGAAAGACTAGCGGGGGAGAGAACACCGGGGAGCTGTTTTTT.

The chain has TRBV5-1 and TRBJ2-3, with D possibly called TRBD1 or TRBD2 (5 bases each). The germline gives CDR1 SGHRS, CDR2 YFSETQ. The CDR3 is made up of 16 amino acids. V gave up 4 bases and J gave up 8 bases, with 23 bases separating them. The CDR3 loop reads CASSPEAGWGAGTQYF. The DNA for the CDR3 is TGCGCCAGCAGCCCGGAGGCGGGTTGGGGCGCTGGTACGCAGTATTTT.

The chain joins TRBV28 to TRBJ1-4; D uncertain. CDR3 size: 12 residues. Deletions cut 4 bases from V and 4 bases from J, with 4 bases between. The germline V gene has CDR1 MDHEN and CDR2 SYDVKM. CDR3 region: CASSSHNEKLFF. The CDR3 nucleotides read TGTGCCAGCAGTTCTCATAATGAAAAACTGTTTTTT.

This sequence joins TRBV27 and TRBJ2-1; 9 nucleotides match TRBD2. The CDR3 totals 15 residues. The germline gives CDR1 MNHEY, CDR2 SMNVEV (reference sequence). Trimming removed 8 bases from V and 2 bases from J; junction bases left unmatched: 7. CDR3 sequence reads: CASGEAGGAYNEQFF. The CDR3 DNA sequence: TGTGCCAGCGGGGAGGCGGGGGGGGCCTACAATGAGCAGTTCTTC.

This clone was counted at least ten times. The V and J genes are TRBV27 and TRBJ1-6; D not resolved. This CDR3 is built from 14 residues. V was pared by 6 bases and J by 4 bases, with 10 bases between. From germline, CDR1 is MNHEY and CDR2 SMNVEV (reference sequence). The CDR3 is CASREIGYNSPLHF. The DNA of the CDR3 is TGTGCCAGCAGGGAGATTGGGTATAATTCACCCCTCCACTTT.

This clone was seen just once. The chain links TRBV28 to TRBJ2-3; no reliable D call. The CDR3 is 15 amino acids. V was trimmed by 3 bases and J by 2 bases, leaving 12 bases between them. Germline CDR1 MDHEN, CDR2 SYDVKM. The CDR3 is CASSLWATDTDTQYF. The CDR3 DNA sequence: TGTGCCAGCAGTTTGTGGGCAACAGACACAGATACGCAGTATTTT.